Following are 21 T cell receptor beta chains from one sample sequenced in a study of T cell repertoires in cytomegalovirus infection. Their cognate antigens are unknown. MiXCR, applied by TCRdb to the reads, yields one record per CDR3 protein. The repertoire has about 69,000 distinct CDR3 sequences, 25% to 30% of them found once; the top ten carry 50% to 65%. Sequencing used CD8+ T cells from cultured PBMCs, obtained from culture after CMV antigen stimulation. These receptors all come from a human donor in good health (CMV status not recorded). Some clones in this sample may be carry-over from other donors' samples.

This clonotype was seen many times. This chain links TRBV5-4 with TRBJ1-6, with 7 bases that match TRBD1. The CDR3 totals 11 residues. Germline CDR1 SGHNT, CDR2 YYREEE (reference sequence). With V trimmed by 3 bases and J by 16 bases, 4 bases remained unmatched. The CDR3 sequence: CASSSGQALHF. The CDR3 nucleotides read TGTGCCAGCAGCTCAGGACAGGCACTCCACTTT.

The V call is TRBV7-9, the J call TRBJ1-1; D is unresolved. Trimming took 1 base from V and 1 from J, leaving 7 bases between them. The CDR3 totals 14 residues. Germline-derived CDR1 and CDR2 are SEHNR and FQNEAQ (reference sequence). For the CDR3, the DNA is TGTGCCAGCAGCTTAGAGGCCGGGAACACTGAAGCTTTCTTT. Protein: CASSLEAGNTEAFF.

This clonotype was detected a few times. V usage is TRBV6-2 or TRBV6-3 and J usage is TRBJ1-5; D not certain. This CDR3 comprises 15 residues. Trimming cost V 6 bases and J 5 bases, with 17 bases left between them. CDR1 and CDR2 from the germline V gene are MNHEY and SVGEGT. This CDR3 reads CASSPRQFSDQPQHF. The CDR3, as DNA: TGTGCCAGCAGCCCCAGGCAGTTTTCGGATCAGCCCCAGCATTTT.

This clonotype was counted a single time. The chain has TRBV10-2 and TRBJ2-1, with TRBD2 matching over 9 bases. The V gene's germline CDR1 is WSHSY and CDR2 SAAADI. This CDR3 has 16 residues. After removal of 8 bases from V and 2 bases from J, the junction contained 10 bases not matched to a gene. The CDR3 loop reads CASSEGASGTYNEQFF. CDR3 nucleotide sequence: TGCGCCAGCTCCGAAGGGGCTAGCGGGACCTACAATGAGCAGTTCTTC.

This clonotype was detected a few times. The chain recombines TRBV27 with TRBJ1-1; D is unresolved. Trimming shortened V by 2 bases and J by 4 bases, and 11 bases separated the two germline ends. This CDR3 has 14 residues. The germline V gene encodes CDR1 MNHEY and CDR2 SMNVEV (reference sequence). In DNA form, the CDR3 reads TGTGCCAGCAGTTTAGGTCCCCGGCCCACTGAAGCTTTCTTT. Translation: CASSLGPRPTEAFF.

There are a few counts of this clonotype. This CDR3 reads CASSVTSGRAIREQFF. In DNA, the CDR3 is TGTGCCAGCAGCGTAACTAGCGGGAGGGCCATTCGGGAGCAGTTCTTC. V gene TRBV7-9 combines with J gene TRBJ2-1; 13 nucleotides agree with TRBD2. The CDR3 has 16 amino acids. V shed 5 bases, J shed 10 bases, and the junction held 11 bases outside the gene matches. CDR1 SEHNR and CDR2 FQNEAQ come from the germline V gene (reference sequence).

This clonotype was recorded a few times. The chain joins TRBV12-5 to TRBJ1-2; tentatively, D is TRBD1 (5 bases). Germline CDR1 LGHNT, CDR2 FRNRAP. The CDR3 loop spans 16 amino acids. V was cut by 6 bases and J by 0 bases, with 17 bases left in between. The CDR3 DNA follows: TGTGCTAGTGGACCCAGGGAGATTACCGCTAACTATGGCTACACCTTC. Protein sequence: CASGPREITANYGYTF.

This clonotype was seen a handful of times. V and J are TRBV28 and TRBJ1-5, with a weak D call TRBD1 (6 bases). The CDR3 extends over 14 amino acids. V shed 4 bases and J shed 0 bases, with 7 bases lying between them. Germline V gene sequence: CDR1 MDHEN, CDR2 SYDVKM. This CDR3 reads CASSSDSSNQPQHF. The DNA for the CDR3 is TGTGCCAGCAGTTCGGACAGTAGCAATCAGCCCCAGCATTTT.

This clonotype has ten or more counts. The rearrangement uses TRBV28 and TRBJ1-3; no reliable D call. CDR3 size: 12 residues. Germline assignment: CDR1 MDHEN and CDR2 SYDVKM. Trimming removed 7 bases from V and 2 bases from J, with 6 bases in between. DNA for the CDR3: TGTGCCAGCACAGTGGCTGGAAACACCATATATTTT. This translates into CASTVAGNTIYF.

This clonotype was observed at least ten times. The V call is TRBV9, the J call TRBJ2-7, with D hard to call. Trimming shortened V by 0 bases and J by 2 bases, and 9 bases separated the two germline ends. The CDR3 consists of 14 residues. In germline, CDR1 is SGDLS, CDR2 YYNGEE. The CDR3 coding sequence is TGTGCCAGCAGCGTAGCCCCATGGACCTACGAGCAGTACTTC. Translation: CASSVAPWTYEQYF.

This clonotype was recorded a few times. The chain carries TRBV12-5 and TRBJ1-1; 9 bases align to TRBD1. Germline V lookup: CDR1 LGHNT, CDR2 FRNRAP. With V trimmed by 2 bases and J by 4 bases, 11 bases remained unmatched. The CDR3 runs 17 residues. CDR3 region: CASGLSPGQGLRTEAFF. The CDR3 DNA is TGTGCTAGTGGTTTGTCCCCGGGACAGGGATTGCGCACTGAAGCTTTCTTT.

The chain uses TRBV6-8 and TRBJ2-2, with TRBD1 matching over 8 bases. Looked up from germline, CDR1 is MNHGY and CDR2 is SAAAGT. V was pared by 6 bases and J by 2 bases, with 8 bases of the junction left unmatched. The CDR3 runs to 16 residues. The DNA for the CDR3 is TGTGCCAGCAGCCTCCTCGGACAGGGTAACACCGGGGAGCTGTTTTTT. The encoded protein is CASSLLGQGNTGELFF.

This clonotype was found many times. The CDR3 spells CSARHQGEIEAFF. The CDR3, as DNA: TGCAGTGCTAGACACCAGGGCGAGATTGAAGCTTTCTTT. This chain connects TRBV20-1 to TRBJ1-1; TRBD1 is a possible D gene (5 bases). V was pared by 2 bases and J by 7 bases, with 14 bases between. The CDR3 runs to 13 residues. The V gene's germline CDR1 is DFQATT and CDR2 SNEGSKA (reference sequence).

This clonotype was seen a few times. V usage is TRBV6-6 and J usage is TRBJ2-1, with D possibly TRBD2 on 5 matching bases. Trimming removed 7 bases at V and 8 bases at J, with 9 bases between. CDR1 and CDR2 from the germline V gene are MNHNY and SVGAGI (reference sequence). This CDR3 spans 11 amino acids. The CDR3 reads CASTLAHEQFF. CDR3 nucleotides: TGTGCCAGCACCCTAGCCCATGAGCAGTTCTTC.

V gene TRBV20-1 combines with J gene TRBJ2-4; TRBD2 matches 8 bases. The V gene end was trimmed by 0 bases and the J gene end by 4 bases; junction bases not matched to a gene: 8. Germline V gene sequence: CDR1 DFQATT, CDR2 SNEGSKA (reference sequence). The CDR3 sequence is 16 residues long. CDR3 amino acids: CSARDSKRENKNIQYF. The CDR3, as DNA: TGCAGTGCTAGAGATTCGAAGCGGGAGAATAAAAACATTCAGTACTTC.

This sequence joins TRBV30 and TRBJ2-3; 8 nucleotides agree with TRBD1. The J segment lost 0 bases and the V segment lost 7 bases, leaving 21 bases of the junction unmatched. This CDR3 comprises 19 residues. Germline CDR1 is GTSNPN and CDR2 is SVGIG (reference sequence). CDR3 coding DNA: TGTGCCTCGACCCCACCGGGACAGGTTATAGTCTCTAGCACAGATACGCAGTATTTT. Amino acid sequence: CASTPPGQVIVSSTDTQYF.

The chain carries TRBV30 and TRBJ2-5; tentative D call: TRBD2 (7 bases). The CDR3 length is 14 residues. The germline gives CDR1 GTSNPN, CDR2 SVGIG (reference sequence). V was trimmed by 8 bases and J by 5 bases, leaving 21 bases between them. The CDR3 bases are TGTGCCAGGGGGGGGGAAGGGATTGAGGAGACCCAGTACTTC. This translates into CARGGEGIEETQYF.

V is TRBV10-3 and J is TRBJ2-7; TRBD2 aligns across 11 bases. This CDR3 comprises 16 residues. V shed 0 bases, J shed 6 bases, and the junction held 7 bases outside the gene matches. Germline lookup yields CDR1 ENHRY and CDR2 SYGVKD. CDR3 sequence reads: CAISESRSGGAPEQYF. CDR3 in DNA: TGTGCCATCAGTGAGTCCCGTAGCGGGGGGGCCCCCGAGCAGTACTTC.

The chain carries TRBV10-3 and TRBJ2-2; D uncertain. CDR1 and CDR2 (germline): ENHRY, SYGVKD. CDR3 length: 15 residues. Trimming removed 4 bases from V and 8 bases from J, with 17 bases in between. This chain's CDR3 is CAISGAGNNMGELFF. CDR3 in DNA: TGTGCCATCAGTGGAGCCGGAAATAACATGGGGGAGCTGTTTTTT.

Ten or more counts support this clonotype. J is TRBJ2-7 and V is TRBV7-9; D is undetermined. This CDR3 region has 12 residues. Trimming stripped 0 bases from V and 5 bases from J, with 5 bases between. The V gene's germline CDR1 is SEHNR and CDR2 FQNEAQ (reference sequence). Here the CDR3 DNA reads TGTGCCAGCAGCTTAGCGCTTGACGAGCAGTACTTC. It yields the protein CASSLALDEQYF.

The table lists this clonotype with a few counts. This rearrangement joins TRBV7-9 to TRBJ1-2, with D possibly matching TRBD1 (5 bases). The CDR3 is 14 amino acids. CDR1 is SEHNR, CDR2 FQNEAQ, per germline (reference sequence). Between the trimmed V and J ends, which lost 5 bases and 4 bases, there was a span of 14 bases. Written as DNA, the CDR3 is TGTGCCAGCAGCGTCTCCGGGGCAGCCTATGGCTACACCTTC. This gives the protein CASSVSGAAYGYTF.